This TCR beta chain was sequenced in a study of human T cells and chemical hapten exposure. Study as a whole: Diphenylcyclopropenone was administered weekly to the scalp of patients throughout the roughly 25-week study. A patient group, mainly female, showed alopecia areata, totalis or universalis. General study findings and limits: Patch test score rose with PT1 expanded TCR count, significant at thresholds 8, 16 and 32, not 4.

This clonotype occurred a few times. Its target is not known. In the authors' workflow: Ranging from about 23,224 to 750,000, TCR counts per sample had a median value of around 90,000. TCRdb reanalysed the RACE reads using MiXCR and keeps one entry per CDR3 protein. These V and J calls are TCRdb output, not the study's own analysis. The sample has about 120,000 distinct CDR3 sequences; about 12% are singletons. V was cut by 5 bases and J by 0 bases, with 10 bases left in between. The CDR3 loop spans 15 amino acids. Germline V lookup: CDR1 SGHVS, CDR2 FNYEAQ. Time point described: patch test 1, 2 weeks after DPC sensitization. Described treatment: therapeutic diphenylcyclopropenone sensitization with weekly scalp DPC.

The specimen was whole blood, collected in connection with sensitization to the hapten diphenylcyclopropenone (DPC). The receptor was isolated from a woman between 45 and 60 years old with alopecia areata. Some clones in this sample may be carry-over from other donors' samples. The chain has TRBV7-6 and TRBJ2-2; D unclear. The CDR3 sequence: CASSRAGSNTGELFF. CDR3 nucleotide sequence: TGTGCCAGCAGCCGGGCAGGATCGAACACCGGGGAGCTGTTTTTT.